Shown below are 25 T cell receptor beta chains from a single sample sequenced in a study of cytomegalovirus exposure and HLA in healthy donors. With 60 Vbeta and 13 Jbeta primers, the PCR was carried out. Here immunoSEQ multiplex PCR was the method, and the copy in TCRdb shows in-frame clones only, minus some. Here the sample table reports tens of thousands of clones. The sequencing input was PBMCs. These receptors all come from a female donor in good health and CMV-seropositive.

The chain is built from TRBV7-2 and TRBJ2-5; D gene uncertain. Trimming left V 5 bases short and J 4 bases short, with 2 bases between. CDR1 is SGHTA and CDR2 is FQGNSA in the germline V gene. The CDR3 length is 10 residues. The CDR3 DNA reads TGTGCCAGCAGCCGAGAGACCCAGTACTTC. This gives the protein CASSRETQYF.

CDR3: CASSPDRSGYTF. CDR3 bases: TGTGCCAGCAGTCCCGACAGGTCTGGCTACACCTTC. The chain carries TRBV28 and TRBJ1-2, with a possible D match to TRBD1 (6 bases). Germline V lookup: CDR1 MDHEN, CDR2 SYDVKM. The CDR3 sequence is 12 residues long. The V gene lost 5 bases and the J gene lost 7 bases, with 11 bases spanning the gap.

The CDR3 DNA follows: TGTGCCATCAGTGAGCTGACAGGGTGGGGGACTGACACTGAAGCTTTCTTT. This gives the protein CAISELTGWGTDTEAFF. The V call is TRBV10-3, the J call TRBJ1-1; 7 positions match TRBD1. CDR3 size: 17 residues. Trimming took 2 bases from V and 3 from J; bases not matched to a gene: 12. In germline, CDR1 is ENHRY, CDR2 SYGVKD.

The CDR3 spells CASSYGEGGGYGYTF. In DNA, the CDR3 is TGTGCCAGCAGTTATGGCGAAGGGGGCGGCTATGGCTACACCTTC. The rearrangement links TRBV6-5 to TRBJ1-2; 7 bases fit TRBD1. Losses at the gene ends were 3 bases for V and 4 bases for J; bases not matched to a gene: 8. CDR3 length: 15 residues. Germline CDR1 and CDR2: MNHEY and SVGAGI.

V gene TRBV6-1 combines with J gene TRBJ2-7; no clear D gene. V was clipped by 2 bases and J by 6 bases, with 17 bases between them. Looked up from germline, CDR1 is MNHNS and CDR2 is SASEGT. The CDR3 spans 15 residues. This CDR3 reads CASSESVPASGEQYF. The CDR3 DNA sequence: TGTGCCAGCAGTGAATCGGTGCCAGCTTCAGGCGAGCAGTACTTC.

The chain carries TRBV9 and TRBJ2-4; D is possibly TRBD1 (5 bases). V was clipped by 2 bases and J by 8 bases, with 14 bases between them. Germline values: CDR1 SGDLS, CDR2 YYNGEE. The CDR3 spans 14 residues. CDR3 bases: TGTGCCAGCAGCGTTTCGGCCGAAGGGGACATTCAGTACTTC. Protein: CASSVSAEGDIQYF.

This chain connects TRBV7-2 to TRBJ2-7; no firm D call. Germline CDR1 SGHTA, CDR2 FQGNSA. This CDR3 has 11 residues. The ends were cut back, 5 bases at V and 4 bases at J, with 6 bases in the middle. The CDR3 sequence: CASSGAYEQYF. The DNA for the CDR3 is TGTGCCAGCAGCGGAGCGTACGAGCAGTACTTC.

The CDR3 is CASSARTGGHNSPLHF. CDR3 coding DNA: TGTGCCAGCAGTGCACGGACAGGGGGCCATAATTCACCCCTCCACTTT. V and J are TRBV6-1 and TRBJ1-6, with 11 nucleotides matching TRBD1. Germline V gives CDR1 MNHNS, CDR2 SASEGT. The ends lost 4 bases at V and 5 bases at J; junction bases unmatched: 4. This CDR3 is built from 16 residues.

The chain combines TRBV18 with TRBJ2-3; TRBD1 aligns across 7 bases. V dropped 4 bases and J dropped 0; count of bases not matched to a gene: 13. Germline CDR1 KGHSH, CDR2 LQKENI. CDR3 length: 18 amino acids. This chain's CDR3 is CASSRIRQGKSSTDTQYF. The CDR3 DNA reads as TGTGCCAGCTCACGTATCCGACAGGGTAAATCTAGCACAGATACGCAGTATTTT.

The chain is built from TRBV7-6 and TRBJ2-5, with 9 bases identical to TRBD1. Germline V CDR1 and CDR2: SGHVS, FNYEAQ. The CDR3 spans 16 residues. The trim removed 5 bases at V and 5 bases at J, leaving 12 bases unmatched. The CDR3 here is CASSPNRDRAVETQYF. The CDR3 nucleotides read TGTGCCAGCAGCCCAAACCGGGACAGGGCGGTGGAGACCCAGTACTTC.

The chain uses TRBV6-5 and TRBJ1-5; D is unclear. The V end was cut by 5 bases, the J end by 0 bases, with 8 bases between. The CDR3 totals 14 residues. Germline CDR1 and CDR2: MNHEY and SVGAGI. CDR3 sequence: CASSRLDSNQPQHF. The CDR3 coding sequence is TGTGCCAGCAGTAGACTCGATAGCAATCAGCCCCAGCATTTT.

The chain uses TRBV18 and TRBJ2-7; TRBD1 might be the D (6 bases). V was shortened by 4 bases and J by 2 bases, with 15 bases between the two germline ends. CDR1 and CDR2 (germline): KGHSH, LQKENI. CDR3 size: 15 residues. The CDR3 DNA sequence: TGTGCCAGCTCACGTCTTCCCGGACAGCCCTACGAGCAGTACTTC. Translation gives CASSRLPGQPYEQYF.

The chain couples TRBV5-1 to TRBJ2-3, with unresolved D. This CDR3 contains 14 residues. V lost 2 bases to trimming and J lost 1 base, with 8 bases between them. CDR1 and CDR2 from the germline V gene are SGHRS and YFSETQ. DNA for the CDR3: TGCGCCAGCAGCTTTTCGGAGCGCACAGATACGCAGTATTTT. Protein: CASSFSERTDTQYF.

The chain employs TRBV7-9 and TRBJ2-7, with D perhaps TRBD1 (8 bases). CDR1 and CDR2 (germline): SEHNR, FQNEAQ (reference sequence). This CDR3 is 17 amino acids long. The germline V and J ends were trimmed by 1 base and 5 bases, with 21 bases remaining between them. Here the CDR3 reads CASSLGTGMTSYDEQYF. The DNA of the CDR3 is TGTGCCAGCAGCTTAGGGACAGGGATGACTAGCTACGACGAGCAGTACTTC.

The V and J genes are TRBV9 and TRBJ2-1; 8 bases line up with TRBD2. Germline values: CDR1 SGDLS, CDR2 YYNGEE. The ends lost 4 bases at V and 5 bases at J; junction bases unmatched: 14. The CDR3 sequence is 17 residues long. CDR3 bases: TGTGCCAGCAGCTCATCCATTTCGGGGGGGGACAACAATGAGCAGTTCTTC. This encodes CASSSSISGGDNNEQFF. The entire variable domain, with the rest obtained from reference TRBV9 and TRBJ2-1, is as follows: DSGVTQTPKHLITATGQRVTLRCSPRSGDLSVYWYQQSLDQGLQFLIQYYNGEERAKGNILERFSAQQFPDLHSELNLSSLELGDSALYFCASSSSISGGDNNEQFFGPGTRLTVL.

The V and J genes are TRBV2 and TRBJ1-5, with a tentative D call TRBD1 (6 bases). V was cut by 6 bases and J by 7 bases, with 10 bases left in between. Germline CDR1 reads SNHLY; CDR2 reads FYNNEI. The CDR3 totals 12 residues. The CDR3, as DNA: TGTGCCAGCAGGAAGGGGGGGCAGCCCCAGCATTTT. It is translated as CASRKGGQPQHF.

The chain uses TRBV13 and TRBJ1-3, with D possibly matching TRBD1 (5 bases). V was clipped by 3 bases and J by 8 bases, with 14 bases between them. The CDR3 runs to 14 residues. Germline assignment: CDR1 PRHDT and CDR2 FYEKMQ (reference sequence). CDR3 protein: CASSFRSQGYTIYF. CDR3 DNA: TGTGCCAGCAGCTTCCGTTCTCAGGGTTACACCATATATTTT.

The chain employs TRBV20-1 and TRBJ2-7; D uncertain. The CDR3 length is 11 residues. Trimming left V 5 bases short and J 4 bases short, with 9 bases between. The V gene's germline CDR1 is DFQATT and CDR2 SNEGSKA (reference sequence). CDR3 loop: CSASATYEQYF. The CDR3 DNA follows: TGCAGTGCTTCTGCTACGTACGAGCAGTACTTC.

V usage is TRBV28 and J usage is TRBJ2-7, with 7 bases identical to TRBD2. The CDR3 is made up of 14 amino acids. Germline values: CDR1 MDHEN, CDR2 SYDVKM. V lost 6 bases and J lost 2; bases outside the gene matches: 7. CDR3 nucleotide sequence: TGTGCCAGCAGCCTTAGCGGGCCAACCTACGAGCAGTACTTC. Encoded protein: CASSLSGPTYEQYF.

V is TRBV18 and J is TRBJ2-6, with unresolved D. Trimming removed 2 bases from V and 0 bases from J, with 8 bases in between. The germline V gene has CDR1 KGHSH and CDR2 LQKENI. This CDR3 region has 16 residues. This CDR3 reads CASSPTISSGANVLTF. DNA for the CDR3: TGTGCCAGCTCACCAACAATAAGCTCTGGGGCCAACGTCCTGACTTTC.

The rearrangement links TRBV7-2 to TRBJ2-7; 10 bases align to TRBD1. Per germline, CDR1 SGHTA and CDR2 FQGNSA. The junction had 5 bases not matched to a gene; V was cut back by 2 bases and J by 4 bases. The CDR3 loop spans 15 amino acids. Here the CDR3 DNA reads TGTGCCAGCAGCTTAAGGGACAGGGGAGGTTACGAGCAGTACTTC. It codes for CASSLRDRGGYEQYF.

The chain joins TRBV5-1 to TRBJ2-3, with D possibly being TRBD2 (5 bases). Between the trimmed V and J ends, which lost 2 bases and 2 bases, there was a span of 15 bases. CDR1 SGHRS and CDR2 YFSETQ come from the germline V gene. This CDR3 is built from 16 residues. The CDR3 loop reads CASSLSRGSNTDTQYF. The DNA for the CDR3 is TGCGCCAGCAGCTTATCTCGGGGATCAAACACAGATACGCAGTATTTT.

The chain couples TRBV7-2 to TRBJ2-5; perhaps TRBD2 as D (5 bases). The CDR3 extends over 14 amino acids. Germline CDR1 is SGHTA and CDR2 is FQGNSA. Trimming removed 5 bases from V and 1 base from J, with 11 bases in between. The CDR3 nucleotides are TGTGCCAGCAGCCATCCGGGGAGCCAAGAGACCCAGTACTTC. Translation: CASSHPGSQETQYF.

The chain employs TRBV25-1 and TRBJ2-1, with D possibly matching TRBD1 (6 bases). This CDR3 contains 14 residues. V shed 5 bases and J shed 3 bases, with 11 bases lying between them. Germline CDR1 and CDR2: MGHDK and SYGVNS. The chain's CDR3 is CASSPGVRYNEQFF. The CDR3 DNA reads TGTGCCAGCAGTCCAGGGGTACGCTACAATGAGCAGTTCTTC.

V usage is TRBV7-2 and J usage is TRBJ2-5; 8 bases fit TRBD1. J gave up 4 bases and V 1 base, and 8 bases lay outside the gene matches. CDR1 and CDR2 from the germline V gene are SGHTA and FQGNSA. CDR3 length: 16 residues. CDR3 in amino acids: CASSLDLRQGRETQYF. The CDR3 DNA sequence: TGTGCCAGCAGCTTAGACCTCCGACAGGGGCGAGAGACCCAGTACTTC.